This T cell receptor (beta chain) was sequenced in a study of cytomegalovirus exposure and HLA in healthy donors (dated by TCRdb to 2016 to 2017). For the wider study: An earlier analysis of approximately 600 of the donors reported about 290 Gb of sequence data and roughly 110 million unique TCR beta sequences from about 179 million T cells. On average, 235,054 unique TCR beta nucleotide sequences were sequenced per donor among 300 to 500 genotyped donors of the cohort, with 15% to 20% of those sequences being non-productive. The study used immunosequencing to profile the T cell repertoires of 600 to 850 subjects and linked those repertoires to cytomegalovirus serostatus. The study combined high-throughput TCR immunosequencing, statistical association of individual TCRs with disease status, and machine learning to predict cytomegalovirus infection status. A later genetic analysis took genome-wide SNP genotypes for about 55% of the 666 donors and used that subset as a discovery cohort. All discovery cohort repertoires had been generated on a single sequencing platform. Donor age, sex, ethnicity and CMV serostatus were compiled alongside the repertoire data. In the later analysis, no new phenotypic data were used to find candidate immune exposures; instead, reliance was placed on TCR beta sequences and their occurrence across donors. Class I and class II HLA loci were covered by the typing at four-digit resolution. Typing coverage varied by locus: roughly 620-640 donors for A, B, C, DRB1 and DQB1; about 520 for DQA1; 600 to 610 for DPA1; around 490 for DPB1. A later analysis re-analyzed previously published TCR beta repertoires from approximately 700 donors and added high-resolution HLA genotyping to study TCR occurrence patterns. The aim of the study was to test whether cataloging public T cell receptors could identify signatures of past pathogen exposure. An early release that covered 640 HLA-typed donors contained approximately 300 gigabases of sequencing data and about 84 million unique TCR sequences. Four to six DR-DQ haplotypes were handled as single units for association and clustering because linkage in the cohort was strong. An earlier analysis of more than 450 of the donors used high-throughput TCR beta sequencing to judge whether each TCR beta V gene segment behaved as functional or pseudogenic. Besides the first cohort of 500 to 700 subjects, a separate validation cohort made up of 95 to 150 different subjects was used. Of the 300 to 400 genotyped donors, roughly 85% fell in the genetic ancestry cluster associated with self-reported Caucasian donors.

In its sample, this clone was seen once. This clone's antigen is unknown. Qualities for individual bases were not recorded, and no much larger clone is one base off. The cohort was made up of 666 healthy bone marrow donors. All cohort members were sampled while nominally healthy, although unrecorded immune exposures were likely present. The donor was CMV seropositive and was included in the group of 270 or so seropositive cohort members. A peripheral blood sample was collected from each donor, and TCR beta sequencing was performed on peripheral blood mononuclear cells. Genomic DNA extraction from the blood cell samples was performed with the Qiagen DNeasy Blood Extraction Kit. CDR1 and CDR2 are drawn from the germline V gene: SNHLY, FYNNEI. From its cysteine to its phenylalanine, the CDR3 spans 16 amino acids. Here the CDR3 DNA is all that survives: 48 bases in frame from base 1. Cut back by 0 bases and 7 bases, the V and J ends lie 16 bases apart.

Library generation was performed with the immunoSEQ multiplex PCR assay. The multiplex PCR relied on a mix of 60 forward primers for TCR Vbeta segments and 13 reverse primers for TCR Jbeta segments. The CDR3 region of rearranged TCR beta genes was amplified from genomic DNA with a multiplex PCR assay. The Illumina HiSeq System was used to sequence the amplified TCR beta libraries as 87-base-pair reads. As for how the authors treated the data: Across the 640 or so repertoires, a later analysis counted about 81 million unique TCR beta chains, around 11 million of which were shared by at least two donors. To remove PCR and sequencing errors, raw reads were error-corrected and collapsed into unique sequences using a nearest-neighbor algorithm that merged closely related sequences. CDR3 sequences were aligned to IMGT reference sequences to assign V, D and J gene segments. For a sequence to be retained, at least a six-nucleotide match to both a V gene segment and a J gene segment was required. Rearrangements were classified as productive when the CDR3 lacked stop codons and remained in frame with V and J, and all other rearrangements were classified as non-productive. CDR3 was defined by IMGT convention, running from the second conserved V-encoded cysteine to the conserved J-encoded phenylalanine. Sequences without an unambiguous match to a single V gene segment were excluded from the earlier analysis of about 600 of the donors. An earlier analysis of about 600 of the donors called V segments functional above 56.7% productive rearrangements and segregating when the between-donor standard deviation exceeded 5%. To diagnose cytomegalovirus status from the catalog of TCR beta chain sequences, a statistical classification framework was built. A later analysis assigned V and J genes by comparing TCR nucleotide sequences with IMGT/GENE-DB human TR gene sequences. Using the TCRdist pipeline, a later analysis assigned CDR3 sequences along with most-parsimonious VDJ recombination scenarios. In a later analysis, each TCR beta chain was defined by its CDR3 amino acid sequence together with its V-gene family, and reads without a unique V-gene family were excluded. To address suspected cross-contamination and a sequencing artifact, a later analysis removed over 500 highly shared, low-generation-probability nucleotide sequences. In a later analysis, a clonal expansion index for each public chain was calculated from normalized within-repertoire ranks of inferred template counts. Generation probabilities in a later analysis came from a VDJ recombination model fitted to out-of-frame rearrangements, and those results were checked against IGoR. In a later analysis, TCR-TCR, TCR-HLA and TCR-CMV co-occurrence was scored with hypergeometric tests, and a repertoire-size bias correction was applied to TCR pairs. False discovery rates were estimated in a later analysis by permuting HLA or CMV assignments 20 times. A later analysis grouped co-occurring TCRs with DBSCAN, adding TCRdist sequence similarity when clustering within HLA-allele-positive subsets. Repertoires with fewer than 30,000 or more than 120,000 public chains were left out of co-occurrence clustering, as were a few repertoires with anomalous nucleotide sharing. TCRdb retrieved this table from immuneACCESS and kept in-frame rearrangements only. Not all clones are present; in checked studies, unresolved V genes account for under half, and no reason is known for the remainder. Clonal size and the V and J genes are those of that table, whereas D and trimming came from the DNA. The sample table contains 200,000 to 300,000 clones; only one count was recorded for 84% of them. The ten largest account for roughly 2% of the sample.

Here is what the overall study found, with its caveats: CMV serostatus was the only immune exposure information available for the cohort. In a later analysis, 15,000 to 20,000 TCR beta sequences were associated with specific HLA alleles at a false discovery rate of 0.05. The study gave a list of under 200 TCR beta chains associated with cytomegalovirus. HLA typing was unavailable for some donors at each locus, so association tests used only the typed subset. The classifier was reported to diagnose cytomegalovirus status with high specificity and sensitivity in both the original cohort and the validation cohort. Some IMGT-functional V segments, including TRBV6-2 and TRBV6-3, could not be told apart with the 87-base-pair reads, so those segments were excluded. A later analysis found that TCR association rates varied across HLA loci, with DRB1 alleles showing the most associated TCRs and HLA-C alleles the fewest. Several of the top co-occurrence clusters appeared to be linked to parvovirus B19, influenza, CMV and Epstein-Barr virus, according to a later analysis. In an earlier analysis of approximately 590 of the donors, most TCR beta V segments appeared in productive rearrangements about 90% or about 30% of the time, broadly matching IMGT annotations. A cluster of highly shared sequence variants was judged likely to represent a technical artifact of the sequencing pipeline. A few of the identified cytomegalovirus-associated TCR beta chains were confirmed in vitro to be specific for cytomegalovirus antigens. A further reported finding was that TCR beta sequences accurately predicted the HLA-A and HLA-B alleles for most subjects in the first cohort. The presence/absence analyses assumed that sequencing depth was roughly uniform across donors, and that assumption may not be true. In a later genetic analysis, fewer N-insertions in productive TCRs were reported among donors in an Asian-associated ancestry cluster than the 666-donor mean. Correlated functional status among segregating V segments might be attributable to linkage disequilibrium, but an unknown experimental factor could not be ruled out. This cohort had only TCR beta chains sequenced, and the lack of alpha or paired-chain data limited which features could be detected. A later analysis found that most CMV-associated TCR beta chains appeared HLA-restricted, with HLA associations seemingly driven largely by CMV exposure. In a later analysis, HLA-associated TCR beta chains showed more clonal expansion and lower generation probabilities than non-associated chains that were equally common. V-gene and J-gene trimming of TCR beta chains was associated with a missense DCLRE1C variant in a later genetic analysis, and the association was replicated in an independent cohort. Most TCR sequences were seen in very few donors, while some public TCRs were found in many individuals. According to the authors, the approach could potentially be generalized to other disease states and immunological phenotypes. The earlier analysis of approximately 540 of the donors excluded some 16 rarely observed V segments, including chromosome 9 orphons, because counts were too low. Assigning TCR associations to individual alleles was difficult when HLA alleles, especially DR and DQ, strongly co-occurred.

The chain is assembled from TRBV2 and TRBJ1-5; TRBD1 is perhaps the D gene, given 6 matching bases. The sequence was collected from a woman aged 40 to 50 in good health and CMV-seropositive. The material sequenced was PBMCs. The CDR3 corresponds to CASSEAGGTGSQPQHF. The sequenced DNA is TGTGCCAGCAGTGAAGCTGGGGGTACAGGGTCACAGCCCCAGCATTTT.